This TCR beta chain derives from a study of blood T cell repertoires in COVID-19. Background on the study: Material from acute and convalescent COVID-19 was sourced from the United States, Italy and Spain.

This CDR3 comprises 15 residues. Germline V gives CDR1 MNHEY, CDR2 SMNVEV (reference sequence). With 9 bases removed from V and 0 bases from J, the gap between germline ends came to 18 bases. Participants in the exposed group had met a COVID-19 case in the 2 weeks before joining the study. Measured with immunoSEQ multiplex PCR; TCRdb has only the in-frame clones, and not every one. The data show around 130,000 clones, 70% to 85% seen once. V and J are TRBV27 and TRBJ2-7; possibly TRBD1 for D (6 bases). The clonotype comes from a woman in her late teens or twenties who had been exposed to COVID-19. The sample comprised PBMCs or T cells enriched from blood (not recorded which). The CDR3 here is CASIKTGTSSYEQYF. The DNA for the CDR3 is TGTGCCAGTATAAAGACAGGAACCAGCTCCTACGAGCAGTACTTC.